This T cell receptor (beta chain) was recorded in a study of tumor-infiltrating lymphocytes in localized non-small cell lung cancer (dated by TCRdb to the early 2020s). Background for the entire study: The cohort covered several histologies, both smokers and never-smokers, and patients whose samples were collected after neoadjuvant chemotherapy. In total, the ICON cohort consisted of over a hundred surgical patients with localized non-small cell lung cancer who had their tumors resected. A total of 45 to 65 patients were included in the paired tumor versus uninvolved lung comparison of immunoSEQ T-cell fraction. TCR sequencing was one of several integrated assays, alongside flow cytometry, multiplex immunofluorescence, RNA-seq, exome sequencing and proteomics, applied to the same patients. From each patient came resected tumor tissue plus uninvolved lung tissue from that same patient, and the uninvolved lung tissue was described as non-adjacent to the tumor.

Patient enrollment in ICON started in 2016, and the final patient was enrolled in 2018. In a subcohort of 60 to 85 patients, fresh tumor and matched uninvolved tissue were collected for in-depth immune analyses, with TCR sequencing among those analyses. DNA for TCR sequencing was isolated from bulk tissue, and no cell sorting was done. On the study overall, not on this receptor specifically: In line with immunofluorescence CD3 counts, TCRbeta sequencing supported higher T cell infiltration in tumors compared with uninvolved lung tissue. TCR-derived T-cell fraction did not differ between the flow cytometry-defined immunotypes IM1 (good prognosis) and IM2 (poor prognosis). No association of tumor T-cell fraction from TCR sequencing with recurrence-free survival was found (p = 0.61). Because assay coverage varied across patients depending on available tissue quantity, TCR sequencing was performed for only a subset of the cohort. Because different pieces of the same tissue were used for different assays, technical variation could not be separated from intratumor heterogeneity.

Points on this clone: Its antigen specificity is not known. Per-nucleotide qualities are absent, and no much larger clonotype sits a single base away.

The CDR3, cysteine through phenylalanine, is 16 amino acids long. The sequence is cut down to CDR3 DNA, 48 bases in frame from base 1. V has 1 base trimmed and J has 3 bases trimmed; junction bases matching no gene number 3. The germline V gene (reference sequence) gives CDR1 as SGHNT and CDR2 as YYREEE. The immunoSEQ assay used for TCR sequencing gave the T-cell fraction in both tumor and uninvolved lung tissue. The authors' analysis ran thus. In the survival analysis, patients were divided into a high T-cell fraction group (upper tertile) and a low T-cell fraction group (lower two tertiles), and the two groups were compared using a log-rank test. A signed-rank test was used to test paired tumor versus uninvolved lung differences in T-cell fraction. In TCRdb, the immuneACCESS table is reduced to in-frame sequences with V and J assigned. These tables do not hold every clone; where another copy was compared, an unresolved V gene accounts for under half, and the others remain unexplained. V and J calls and clone size are those listed in that table; D and trimming were worked out from the DNA. The sample profile shows about 12,000 clones; less than 90% of them were found once. The top ten clonotypes cover over 6% of the sample.

The chain was built from TRBV5-4 and TRBJ2-3; 12 of the junction bases match TRBD2. The sequence was collected from a human donor with non-small cell lung cancer. The specimen was lung tumor tissue. The CDR3 region: CASSLPLAGGTDTQYF. The sequence in DNA is TGTGCCAGCAGCTTGCCCCTAGCGGGGGGGACAGATACGCAGTATTTT. Supplemented by the reference TRBV5-4 and TRBJ2-3 proteins around the CDR3, the complete variable domain is ETGVTQSPTHLIKTRGQQVTLRCSSQSGHNTVSWYQQALGQGPQFIFQYYREEENGRGNFPPRFSGLQFPNYSSELNVNALELDDSALYLCASSLPLAGGTDTQYFGPGTRLTVL.